The 10 T cell receptor beta chains below all came from one sample that was sequenced in a study of T-cell reconstitution after alpha-beta-depleted transplantation in children. Unique molecular identifiers were used to barcode this TCRbeta library. TCRdb itself ran the PCR reads through MiXCR, one entry per CDR3 protein. The table shows about 77,000 distinct CDR3 sequences, with around a sixth occurring only once. The sequencing used PBMCs, mostly from graft donor cells, collected 360 days after TCRalphabeta/CD19-depleted stem cell transplant. These TCRs come from a male patient between 2 and 10 years old who had a stem cell transplant for acute lymphoblastic leukemia, so the T cells may come from the graft donor.

This clonotype was found many times. The chain is built from TRBV5-1 and TRBJ2-3, with no clear D. V was clipped by 0 bases and J by 5 bases, with 10 bases between them. Germline CDR1 SGHRS, CDR2 YFSETQ. This CDR3 spans 14 amino acids. The CDR3: CASSLVIREDTQYF. The CDR3 bases are TGCGCCAGCAGCTTGGTTATAAGGGAAGATACGCAGTATTTT.

Only a few counts were recorded for this clonotype. The rearrangement joins TRBV5-6 to TRBJ2-4, with unresolved D. The CDR3 loop spans 15 amino acids. Germline lookup yields CDR1 SGHDT and CDR2 YYEEEE. V gave up 0 bases and J gave up 0 bases, with 7 bases separating them. The CDR3, as DNA: TGTGCCAGCAGCTTGGGACTGCTAGCCAAAAACATTCAGTACTTC. Residues: CASSLGLLAKNIQYF. Full variable domain (outside the CDR3, taken from reference TRBV5-6 and TRBJ2-4): DAGVTQSPTHLIKTRGQQVTLRCSPKSGHDTVSWYQQALGQGPQFIFQYYEEEERQRGNFPDRFSGHQFPNYSSELNVNALLLGDSALYLCASSLGLLAKNIQYFGAGTRLSVL.

The chain is built from TRBV5-1 and TRBJ2-1, with D possibly matching TRBD2 (6 bases). The CDR3 is 15 amino acids. Per germline, CDR1 SGHRS and CDR2 YFSETQ. The V end lost 3 bases, the J end lost 2 bases, and 12 bases lay between the germline ends. Here the CDR3 reads CASSSSGSTYNEQFF. The CDR3, as DNA: TGCGCCAGCAGCTCGAGCGGGTCCACCTACAATGAGCAGTTCTTC.

A few counts support this clonotype. The chain links TRBV21-1 to TRBJ2-7. TRBV21-1 is listed as a pseudogene. This CDR3 has 17 amino acids. The chain's CDR3 is CASSKALWVRFGDEQYF. The CDR3, as DNA: TGTGCCAGCAGCAAAGCTTTATGGGTGCGATTCGGCGACGAGCAGTACTTC.

Concerning this clonotype itself: It is likely a read error, because the conserved phenylalanine at the end of the CDR3 is missing. The genes are TRBV18 and TRBJ2-2, with D perhaps given as TRBD1 or TRBD2 (6 bases each). Trimming cost V 4 bases and J 3 bases, with 15 bases left between them. There are 16 residues in the CDR3. The germline gives CDR1 KGHSH, CDR2 LQKENI. The CDR3 here is CASSRREGGDTGELFS. CDR3 DNA sequence: TGTGCCAGCTCACGACGAGAGGGGGGAGACACCGGGGAGCTGTTTTCT.

Only a few counts were recorded for this clonotype. The chain carries TRBV20-1 and TRBJ1-5; D is unresolved. Trimming cost V 3 bases and J 1 base, with 4 bases left between them. Germline V gene data show CDR1 as DFQATT and CDR2 as SNEGSKA (reference sequence). This CDR3 has 12 amino acids. The CDR3 loop reads CSARASNQPQHF. CDR3 coding DNA: TGCAGTGCTAGGGCCAGCAATCAGCCCCAGCATTTT.

The chain is built from TRBV7-9 and TRBJ2-2, with D perhaps TRBD1 or TRBD2 (5 bases each). The V and J ends lost 5 bases and 2 bases respectively, with 15 bases between them. The CDR3 totals 16 residues. Germline-derived CDR1 and CDR2 are SEHNR and FQNEAQ (reference sequence). CDR3 residues: CASSQGRILNTGELFF. The CDR3 nucleotides read TGTGCCAGCAGCCAGGGACGCATCCTAAACACCGGGGAGCTGTTTTTT.

This clonotype came up a few times. The rearrangement uses TRBV12-3 or TRBV12-4 and TRBJ1-2; a possible D gene is TRBD1 (5 bases). The CDR3 loop spans 16 amino acids. V shed 3 bases and J shed 0 bases, with 14 bases lying between them. The CDR3 DNA follows: TGTGCCAGCAGTTTCACCGGGGGGAGATCTAACTATGGCTACACCTTC. Translated, it gives CASSFTGGRSNYGYTF.

The V and J genes are TRBV29-1 and TRBJ2-1, with 15 bases that match TRBD2. The germline CDR1 and CDR2 sequences are SQVTM and ANQGSEA. The CDR3 is made up of 15 amino acids. Losses at the gene ends were 3 bases for V and 7 bases for J; bases not matched to a gene: 4. CDR3 loop: CSVEEGLAGGNEQFF. For the CDR3, the DNA is TGCAGCGTTGAGGAAGGACTAGCGGGAGGGAATGAGCAGTTCTTC.

This chain uses TRBV20-1 with TRBJ2-3; TRBD2 is a possible D gene (5 bases). Germline assignment: CDR1 DFQATT and CDR2 SNEGSKA (reference sequence). This CDR3 has 14 amino acids. With 3 bases removed from V and 2 bases from J, the gap between germline ends came to 12 bases. The CDR3 sequence: CSASLRAFTDTQYF. CDR3 sequence (DNA): TGCAGTGCTAGTCTGCGGGCCTTCACAGATACGCAGTATTTT.